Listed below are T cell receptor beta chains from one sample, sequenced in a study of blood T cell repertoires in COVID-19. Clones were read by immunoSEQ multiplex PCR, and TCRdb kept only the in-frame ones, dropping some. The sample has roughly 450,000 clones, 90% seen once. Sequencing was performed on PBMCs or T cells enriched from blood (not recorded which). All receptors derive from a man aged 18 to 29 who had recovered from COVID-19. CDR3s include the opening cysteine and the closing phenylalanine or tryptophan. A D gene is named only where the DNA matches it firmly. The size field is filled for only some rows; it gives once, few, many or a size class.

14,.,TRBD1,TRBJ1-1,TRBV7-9,CASSSLDRPTEAFF,TGTGCCAGCAGCTCTTTGGACAGGCCCACTGAAGCTTTCTTT
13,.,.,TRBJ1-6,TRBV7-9,CASSLDSNSPLHF,TGTGCCAGCAGCTTAGACAGCAATTCACCCCTCCACTTT
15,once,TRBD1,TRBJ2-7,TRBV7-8,CASSLPGTGSYEQYF,TGTGCCAGCAGCTTGCCCGGGACAGGAAGCTACGAGCAGTACTTC
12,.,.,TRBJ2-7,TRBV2,CASSGPSYEQYF,TGTGCCAGCAGTGGGCCCTCCTACGAGCAGTACTTC
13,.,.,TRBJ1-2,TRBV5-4,CASSGRTNYGYTF,TGTGCCAGCAGTGGGAGAACTAACTATGGCTACACCTTC
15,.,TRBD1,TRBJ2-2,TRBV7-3,CASDPGQGGTGELFF,TGTGCCAGCGACCCGGGACAGGGAGGTACCGGGGAGCTGTTTTTT
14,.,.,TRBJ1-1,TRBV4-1,CASKVAGLNTEAFF,TGCGCCAGCAAGGTCGCAGGGCTGAACACTGAAGCTTTCTTT
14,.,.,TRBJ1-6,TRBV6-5,CASSYPSGGSPLHF,TGTGCCAGCAGTTACCCTTCGGGGGGATCACCCCTCCACTTT
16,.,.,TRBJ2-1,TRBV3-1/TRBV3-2,CASSQPAGPKVNEQFF,TGTGCCAGCAGCCAACCTGCGGGACCCAAGGTGAATGAGCAGTTCTTC
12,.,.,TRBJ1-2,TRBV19,CATSGSTYGYTF,TGTGCCACCTCCGGGAGTACTTATGGCTACACCTTC
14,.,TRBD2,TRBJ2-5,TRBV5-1,CASSSGGAQETQYF,TGCGCCAGCAGCTCCGGGGGGGCCCAAGAGACCCAGTACTTC
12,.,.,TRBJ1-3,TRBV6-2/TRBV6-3,CASSRDGNTIYF,TGTGCCAGCAGTAGAGATGGAAACACCATATATTTT
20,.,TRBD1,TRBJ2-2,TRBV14,CASSQAVFPGQGFFTGELFF,TGTGCCAGCAGCCAAGCCGTTTTCCCGGGACAGGGATTTTTCACCGGGGAGCTGTTTTTT
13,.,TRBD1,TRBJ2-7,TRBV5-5,CASSSGQSYEQYF,TGTGCCAGCAGCTCGGGACAGAGCTACGAGCAGTACTTC
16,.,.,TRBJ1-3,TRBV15,CATSRSQTYSGNTIYF,TGTGCCACCAGCAGATCCCAGACTTACTCTGGAAACACCATATATTTT
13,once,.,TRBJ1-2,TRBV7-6,CASSLGGAEGYTF,TGTGCCAGCAGCTTAGGCGGGGCAGAAGGCTACACCTTC
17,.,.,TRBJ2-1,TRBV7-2,CASSFSLLATRDNEQFF,TGTGCCAGCAGCTTTTCGCTATTGGCGACCCGGGACAATGAGCAGTTCTTC
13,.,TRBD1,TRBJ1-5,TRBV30,CAWNRGGGQPQHF,TGTGCCTGGAATAGAGGGGGCGGTCAGCCCCAGCATTTT
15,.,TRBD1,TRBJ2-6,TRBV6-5,CASRKTGAGANVLTF,TGTGCCAGCAGAAAAACAGGGGCTGGGGCCAACGTCCTGACTTTC
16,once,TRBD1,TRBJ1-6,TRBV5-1,CASSLGDRAYNSPLHF,TGCGCCAGCAGCTTGGGGGACAGGGCCTATAATTCACCCCTCCACTTT
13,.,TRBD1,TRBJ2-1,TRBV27,CASSLGQGNEQFF,TGTGCCAGCAGTCTCGGACAGGGCAATGAGCAGTTCTTC
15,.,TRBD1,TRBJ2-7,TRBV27,CASSLRTGVSYEQYF,TGTGCCAGCAGTTTGCGGACAGGCGTCTCCTACGAGCAGTACTTC